What follows is one T cell receptor beta chain and its context. The target antigen is unknown. V trimming: 2 bases; J trimming: 4 bases; junction bases outside the gene matches: 11. The V gene's germline CDR1 is SGDLS and CDR2 YYNGEE. The length of the CDR3 is 16 residues. The time point here: cycle 4 day 1 (C4D1), after around six weeks of nivolumab. Relapse after autologous stem cell transplantation occurred in every patient, and brentuximab vedotin exposure varied. By magnetic negative selection, CD8+ T cells were isolated from the thawed PBMCs. Generated by immunoSEQ multiplex PCR, the TCRdb table keeps only in-frame clones and is missing some. The data contain 7,000 or so clones, around three fifths of them singletons. This sample was taken from a study of PD-1 blockade in classical Hodgkin lymphoma. Overall study results and limits: Patients newly diagnosed and complete responders had comparable baseline diversity.

The source is a human donor with classical Hodgkin lymphoma. Material: CD8+ T cells from blood, obtained before the fourth cycle of nivolumab. This chain joins TRBV9 and TRBJ1-1; 7 positions agree with TRBD1. The CDR3 nucleotides read TGTGCCAGCAGCGTGTACCAAACAGGGGTTCGCACTGAAGCTTTCTTT. It codes for CASSVYQTGVRTEAFF.